This TCR beta chain was profiled in a study of long-term antiretroviral therapy in people with HIV. No donor had fewer than one pre-ART PBMC sample or fewer than two post-ART PBMC samples. The CDR3 length is 18 residues. Trimming cost V 0 bases and J 4 bases; bases outside gene matches: 12. Germline V gene data show CDR1 as LGHNA and CDR2 as YSLEER. Sequencing used immunoSEQ v3.0 at survey level. Sequenced by immunoSEQ multiplex PCR; TCRdb stores in-frame clones only, minus some. The repertoire holds roughly 15,000 clones, with around 83% as singletons. The clonotype was recovered from a man aged 25-45 years with HIV. The input for sequencing was unsorted PBMCs, taken 0.4 years after starting antiretroviral therapy. This sequence joins TRBV4-3 and TRBJ1-5; 7 bases agree with TRBD1. In nucleotides, the CDR3 is TGCGCCAGCAGCCAAGATGTCGGCGGTACAGGGGCGAATCAGCCCCAGCATTTT. Translated: CASSQDVGGTGANQPQHF.